Presented here are 3 T cell receptor beta chains from one specimen sequenced in a study. Tregs were sorted as CD4+CD25+CD127-/low cells. TCRdb redid the calling of the 5' RACE reads with MiXCR, one entry per CDR3 protein. This sample has about 59,000 distinct CDR3 sequences, with roughly 20% found just once. Material: tumor-infiltrating Tregs sorted from the breast tumor. Source of these receptors: a female donor with breast cancer.

As regards this clonotype: Because the CDR3 is missing its conserved closing phenylalanine or tryptophan, this is likely a read error. The J gene is TRBJ2-5, the V gene TRBV20-1; 9 bases are a match to TRBD1. This CDR3 contains 16 residues. The germline V gene encodes CDR1 DFQATT and CDR2 SNEGSKA (reference sequence). The V segment lost 0 bases and the J segment 2 bases; nucleotides outside the gene matches: 7. In DNA form, the CDR3 reads TGCAGTGCTAGAGATGGTGGGACAGGGATACAAGAGACCCAGTACGTC. Amino acids: CSARDGGTGIQETQYV.

This clonotype showed up just a few times. This chain links TRBV7-9 with TRBJ1-2; 9 nucleotides agree with TRBD1. This CDR3 has 13 residues. Germline V lookup: CDR1 SEHNR, CDR2 FQNEAQ (reference sequence). V lost 6 bases to trimming and J lost 8 bases; unmatched junction nucleotides: 7. The DNA of the CDR3 is TGTGCCAGCAGTCCTACAGGGGGCGACGGCTACACCTTC. Its protein product is CASSPTGGDGYTF.

This clonotype has more than one count but fewer than ten. The chain links TRBV24-1 to TRBJ2-1, with TRBD2 matching 13 bases. Trimming cost V 4 bases and J 6 bases; bases outside gene matches: 5. Germline lookup yields CDR1 KGHDR and CDR2 SFDVKD. The CDR3 consists of 16 residues. The CDR3 coding sequence is TGTGCCACCAGTGACTCTGGACTAGCGGGAGTCAATGAGCAGTTCTTC. It translates to CATSDSGLAGVNEQFF.